This T cell receptor beta chain emerged from a study of cytomegalovirus exposure and HLA in healthy donors. CDR1 is MDHEN, CDR2 SYDVKM, per germline. Between the trimmed V and J ends, which lost 1 base and 0 bases, there was a span of 10 bases. CDR3 length: 16 residues. In the PCR, 60 Vbeta and 13 Jbeta primers were used. Sequencing used immunoSEQ multiplex PCR; TCRdb keeps in-frame clones, though not all of them. The data contain about 160,000 clones, 80% of them singletons. The sample was PBMCs. V gene TRBV28 combines with J gene TRBJ2-1; D may be TRBD2 (6 bases). The sequence derives from a male donor in good health and CMV-seropositive. In nucleotides, the CDR3 is TGTGCCAGCAGTTTATATACCGGGAGCTCCTACAATGAGCAGTTCTTC. Protein: CASSLYTGSSYNEQFF.